What follows describes a single TCR beta chain. Its antigen remains unknown. Sequencing used immunoSEQ multiplex PCR; TCRdb keeps in-frame clones, though not all of them. The sample holds tens of thousands of clones, over 80% seen once. The data were obtained in a study of OX40 agonist ivuxolimab in advanced cancers. Broader study findings: The study observed clonal expansion of CD4+ and CD8+ blood T cells by week 6 at 0.1 to 3.0 mg/kg. Average numbers of expanded clones were greater in CD8+ T cells than in CD4+.

The CDR3 length is 16 residues. Germline CDR1 GTSNPN, CDR2 SVGIG (reference sequence). Trimming removed 0 bases from V and 0 bases from J, with 14 bases in between. The J gene is TRBJ1-1, the V gene TRBV30; D might be TRBD1 (5 bases). The starting material was CD4+ or CD8+ T cells sorted from blood, obtained in a trial of the OX40 agonist ivuxolimab. This sequence was found in an adult with an advanced solid tumor such as melanoma, head and neck, liver or kidney cancer. Here the CDR3 DNA reads TGTGCCTGGAGTGTAGCGGGGGACTGGTTGAACACTGAAGCTTTCTTT. This codes for CAWSVAGDWLNTEAFF.